The next 2 T cell receptor beta chains were all read from a single sample in a study of control samples from healthy donors and cancer patients. Here immunoSEQ multiplex PCR was the method, and the copy in TCRdb shows in-frame clones only, minus some. The table includes about 160,000 clones, over 95% detected once. The sequenced sample consisted of blood. The source of these receptors is a woman aged 25-40 years in good health.

This chain joins TRBV7-2 and TRBJ1-1, with D perhaps matching TRBD1 (6 bases). Germline CDR1 and CDR2: SGHTA and FQGNSA. The V end was cut by 3 bases, the J end by 4 bases, with 12 bases between. The CDR3 totals 14 residues. CDR3 sequence reads: CASSFTGRGTEAFF. The CDR3 nucleotides are TGTGCCAGCAGCTTTACAGGGCGCGGCACTGAAGCTTTCTTT.

The chain combines TRBV6-1 with TRBJ1-6; D is undetermined. The CDR3 runs 16 residues. Germline CDR1 is MNHNS and CDR2 is SASEGT. V lost 2 bases, J lost 0 bases, and 8 bases lay in between. CDR3 sequence reads: CASSEWVGSYNSPLHF. In DNA, the CDR3 is TGTGCCAGCAGTGAATGGGTAGGCTCCTATAATTCACCCCTCCACTTT.